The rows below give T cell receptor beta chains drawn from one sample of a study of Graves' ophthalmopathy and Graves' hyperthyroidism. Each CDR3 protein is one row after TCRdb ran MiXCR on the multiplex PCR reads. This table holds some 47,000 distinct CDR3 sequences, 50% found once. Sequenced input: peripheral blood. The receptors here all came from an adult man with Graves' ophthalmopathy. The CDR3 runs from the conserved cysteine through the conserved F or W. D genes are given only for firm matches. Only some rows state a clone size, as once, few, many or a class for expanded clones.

DNA: TGTGCCAGCAGCCGGTCGGTCGGGGACATTCAGTACTTC
CDR3: CASSRSVGDIQYF
J: TRBJ2-4
D: NA
size: NA
V: TRBV13

DNA: TGTGCCATCAGTGAGTCGACTTCGACTAGCGGGGGTAATGAGCAGTTCTTC
CDR3: CAISESTSTSGGNEQFF
J: TRBJ2-1
D: TRBD2
size: medium-sized
V: TRBV10-3

DNA: TGCAGTGCTAGAGATCAGTTCCAGGGAAGATCTGGCTACACCTTC
CDR3: CSARDQFQGRSGYTF
J: TRBJ1-2
D: NA
size: NA
V: TRBV20-1

DNA: TGTGCCAGCAGCTCAGGGACAGGGCTGAATTCACCCCTCCACTTT
CDR3: CASSSGTGLNSPLHF
J: TRBJ1-6
D: TRBD1
size: many
V: TRBV11-2

DNA: TGTGCCAGCAGCTTGGATGGCCACCCCGGGACTGAAGCTTTCTTT
CDR3: CASSLDGHPGTEAFF
J: TRBJ1-1
D: NA
size: NA
V: TRBV5-6

DNA: TGTGCCAGCAGCCTCAGGACGGGCCTCTACAATGAGCAGTATTTT
CDR3: CASSLRTGLYNEQYF
J: TRBJ2-3
D: NA
size: NA
V: TRBV5-5

DNA: TGCAGCGTTGAAGACCGCCGGGACAGGGGGTACGAGCAGTACTTC
CDR3: CSVEDRRDRGYEQYF
J: TRBJ2-7
D: TRBD1
size: NA
V: TRBV29-1

DNA: TGTGCCAGCAGTTTGCGGGTGTCCTACGAGCAGTACTTC
CDR3: CASSLRVSYEQYF
J: TRBJ2-7
D: NA
size: many
V: TRBV27

DNA: TGTGCCAGCATTCCGCAGGGAGATGATGAAGCTTTCTTT
CDR3: CASIPQGDDEAFF
J: TRBJ1-1
D: NA
size: many
V: TRBV2

DNA: TGCGCCAGCAGAAAAGTGGGGCCTGAGCAGTTCTTC
CDR3: CASRKVGPEQFF
J: TRBJ2-1
D: NA
size: NA
V: TRBV10-2

DNA: TGTGCCATCAGTGAGTCGAGAGGTGGTTTAGAGACCCAGTACTTC
CDR3: CAISESRGGLETQYF
J: TRBJ2-5
D: NA
size: many
V: TRBV10-3

DNA: TGTGCCAGCAGTGAAGGGTCCGGGACAGGACCCTACGAGCAGTACTTC
CDR3: CASSEGSGTGPYEQYF
J: TRBJ2-7
D: TRBD1
size: many
V: TRBV25-1

DNA: NA
CDR3: CASSSRDRSPEQYFGPGGGLFF
J: TRBJ2-2
D: NA
size: NA
V: TRBV2

DNA: TGTGCCAGCAGCTTAAGCCGGGACAGTGAAAAACTGTTTTTT
CDR3: CASSLSRDSEKLFF
J: TRBJ1-4
D: TRBD1
size: few
V: TRBV7-2

DNA: TGTGCCAGCAGCGTAGGGAACACCAACAATGAGCAGTTCTTC
CDR3: CASSVGNTNNEQFF
J: TRBJ2-1
D: NA
size: NA
V: TRBV9

DNA: TGTGCCAGCACGGTGGGGTTTGGGGTCTATGGCTACACCTTC
CDR3: CASTVGFGVYGYTF
J: TRBJ1-2
D: NA
size: NA
V: TRBV2

DNA: TGCGCCAGCAGCTACGGGACAGAAAACAATCAGCCCCAGCAGTACTTC
CDR3: CASSYGTENNQPQQYF
J: TRBJ2-7
D: TRBD1
size: NA
V: TRBV5-1

DNA: TGCAGTGCTAGGAAGGGGTTAGCCAAAAACATTCAGTACTTC
CDR3: CSARKGLAKNIQYF
J: TRBJ2-4
D: NA
size: NA
V: TRBV20-1

DNA: TGCAGTGCCTGGGACAGCGAGAACAATGAGCAGTTCTTC
CDR3: CSAWDSENNEQFF
J: TRBJ2-1
D: TRBD1
size: medium-sized
V: TRBV20-1

DNA: TGCAGTGGGGTAGAGCCGGCGGGCGAGCAGTACTTC
CDR3: CSGVEPAGEQYF
J: TRBJ2-7
D: NA
size: NA
V: TRBV20-1

DNA: TGTGCCAGCAGTGGGACACACCAAGAGACCCAGTACTTC
CDR3: CASSGTHQETQYF
J: TRBJ2-5
D: NA
size: NA
V: TRBV12-3/TRBV12-4

DNA: TGCGCCAGCAAACCTCCGGGACTAGCGGGAGCTGCCACCGGGGAGCTGTTTTTT
CDR3: CASKPPGLAGAATGELFF
J: TRBJ2-2
D: TRBD2
size: many
V: TRBV10-2

DNA: TGCAGCGTTAATGAGAACACTGAAGCTTTCTTT
CDR3: CSVNENTEAFF
J: TRBJ1-1
D: NA
size: NA
V: TRBV29-1

DNA: TGCGCCAGCAGCCTCGGGACAGTCACCTCCTACGAGCAGTACTTC
CDR3: CASSLGTVTSYEQYF
J: TRBJ2-7
D: TRBD1
size: many
V: TRBV4-1

DNA: NA
CDR3: CASTEGLGEQYFGELFF
J: TRBJ2-2
D: NA
size: NA
V: TRBV25-1

DNA: TGTGCCAGTAGCCCTAGAGGGGATACGCAGTATTTT
CDR3: CASSPRGDTQYF
J: TRBJ2-3
D: NA
size: few
V: TRBV19

DNA: TGTGCCAGTACTGACAATCCGGGACTAGCGGGAACTAATGAAAAACTGTTTTTT
CDR3: CASTDNPGLAGTNEKLFF
J: TRBJ1-4
D: NA
size: NA
V: TRBV19

DNA: TGTGCCAGCAGTCGGACACGAAGCACAGATACGCAGTATTTT
CDR3: CASSRTRSTDTQYF
J: TRBJ2-3
D: NA
size: many
V: TRBV2

DNA: TGCAGTGCTAGGGGGCCTAGCGGAACCTACGAGCAGTACTTC
CDR3: CSARGPSGTYEQYF
J: TRBJ2-7
D: TRBD2
size: NA
V: TRBV20-1

DNA: TGTGCCAGCAGCTTTGCGGGGGTTCAGTACGAGCAGTACTTC
CDR3: CASSFAGVQYEQYF
J: TRBJ2-7
D: TRBD2
size: few
V: TRBV7-9

DNA: TGCGCCAGCAGTCGGGACTACACCGGGGAGCTGTTTTTT
CDR3: CASSRDYTGELFF
J: TRBJ2-2
D: NA
size: many
V: TRBV10-2

DNA: TGTGCCAGCACCCGGACAGCGCCGAACACCGGGGAGCTGTTTTTT
CDR3: CASTRTAPNTGELFF
J: TRBJ2-2
D: NA
size: once
V: TRBV5-5

DNA: TGTGCCAGTCTGACAGTCTATGGCTACACCTTC
CDR3: CASLTVYGYTF
J: TRBJ1-2
D: NA
size: few
V: TRBV7-2

DNA: TGTGCCAGCAGCTTAGGGTTGGGACAACTCTACGAGCAGTACTTC
CDR3: CASSLGLGQLYEQYF
J: TRBJ2-7
D: NA
size: few
V: TRBV7-2

DNA: TGCAGTGCTAGAGATTGGGGGACAGCAGCTAACTATGGCTACACCTTC
CDR3: CSARDWGTAANYGYTF
J: TRBJ1-2
D: TRBD1
size: once
V: TRBV20-1

DNA: TGTGCCAGCAGGCAAGATTACAGGGACGTGTACAATGGGCAGTTCTTC
CDR3: CASRQDYRDVYNGQFF
J: TRBJ2-1
D: NA
size: NA
V: TRBV14

DNA: TGTGCCAGCAGCCAAGTAGGGAGGGTGTCTGTGGATGATACGCAGTATTTT
CDR3: CASSQVGRVSVDDTQYF
J: TRBJ2-3
D: TRBD2
size: many
V: TRBV7-2

DNA: TGTGCCAGCAGCACTGGACAGGGATGGGGGTATGGCTGCACCTTC
CDR3: CASSTGQGWGYGCTF
J: TRBJ1-2
D: TRBD1
size: NA
V: TRBV5-8

DNA: TGCGCCAGCAGCCTGGAGAATCGGGGCACAGATACGCAGTATTTT
CDR3: CASSLENRGTDTQYF
J: TRBJ2-3
D: NA
size: NA
V: TRBV5-1

DNA: TGTGCCAGCAGTCCGACAGGGGATAGTTACAATGAGCAGTTCTTC
CDR3: CASSPTGDSYNEQFF
J: TRBJ2-1
D: TRBD1
size: once
V: TRBV7-3

DNA: TGTGCCAGCAGCGTAGGACAGGACTATGGCTACGAGCAGTACTTC
CDR3: CASSVGQDYGYEQYF
J: TRBJ2-7
D: NA
size: NA
V: TRBV9

DNA: TGTGCCAGCACCTCATCTCCGGGTCTCACTCATTATGGCTACACCTTC
CDR3: CASTSSPGLTHYGYTF
J: TRBJ1-2
D: NA
size: many
V: TRBV6-1

DNA: TGTGCCAGTAGTATTGGCGGGACCACTGGAAACACCATATATTTT
CDR3: CASSIGGTTGNTIYF
J: TRBJ1-3
D: NA
size: many
V: TRBV19

DNA: TGTGCCACCCAAGGCCGGGGCGGGAGCAATCAGCCCCAGCATTTT
CDR3: CATQGRGGSNQPQHF
J: TRBJ1-5
D: NA
size: many
V: TRBV24-1

DNA: TGTGCCATCAGTGAGCTGTCCCCGGGACAGGGGTCTGATACCCAGCATTTT
CDR3: CAISELSPGQGSDTQHF
J: TRBJ1-5
D: TRBD1
size: few
V: TRBV10-3

DNA: TGCAGTGGTAGCAGGGGCCCAGAGACCCAGTACTTC
CDR3: CSGSRGPETQYF
J: TRBJ2-5
D: NA
size: NA
V: TRBV20-1

DNA: TGCAGTGTCCAGGGGGCCCAAGAGACCCAGTACTTC
CDR3: CSVQGAQETQYF
J: TRBJ2-5
D: TRBD1
size: NA
V: TRBV20-1

DNA: TGTGCCAGCACCCGAGGGACTAGCGGGGGTCAAGAGACCCAGTACTTC
CDR3: CASTRGTSGGQETQYF
J: TRBJ2-5
D: TRBD2
size: NA
V: TRBV2

DNA: TGTGCCAGTAGCCGTCCCTTGTCGACGCATGGAAACACTATATATTTT
CDR3: CASSRPLSTHGNTIYF
J: TRBJ1-3
D: NA
size: NA
V: TRBV19

DNA: TGTGCCAGCAGCTTAGGCCTAGCGGGGGGTGGTGAAAAACTGTTTTTT
CDR3: CASSLGLAGGGEKLFF
J: TRBJ1-4
D: NA
size: NA
V: TRBV7-3

DNA: TGTGCCAGCAGTCCCTGGCAGGGGGCGAACACTGAAGCTTTCTTT
CDR3: CASSPWQGANTEAFF
J: TRBJ1-1
D: TRBD1
size: NA
V: TRBV12-3/TRBV12-4